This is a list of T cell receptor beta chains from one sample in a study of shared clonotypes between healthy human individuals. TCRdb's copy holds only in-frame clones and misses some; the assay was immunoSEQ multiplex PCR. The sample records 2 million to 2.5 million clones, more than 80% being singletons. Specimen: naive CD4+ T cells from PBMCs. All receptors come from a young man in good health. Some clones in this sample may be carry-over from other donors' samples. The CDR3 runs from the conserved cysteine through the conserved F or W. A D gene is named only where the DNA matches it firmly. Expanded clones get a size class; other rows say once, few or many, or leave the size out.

CDR3aa: CASSLFQGGRSDNEQFF
CDR3nt: TGTGCCAGCAGCTTATTTCAAGGAGGCCGCTCAGACAATGAGCAGTTCTTC
abundance: once
j_gene: TRBJ2-1
v_gene: TRBV5-8
d_gene: .

CDR3aa: CSVYGGENTEAFF
CDR3nt: TGCAGCGTCTACGGGGGGGAGAACACTGAAGCTTTCTTT
abundance: few
j_gene: TRBJ1-1
v_gene: TRBV29-1
d_gene: .

CDR3aa: CASSGDTVSYEQYF
CDR3nt: TGTGCCAGCAGCGGGGACACCGTATCCTACGAGCAGTACTTC
abundance: few
j_gene: TRBJ2-7
v_gene: TRBV28
d_gene: .

CDR3aa: CASSFADRPYGYTF
CDR3nt: TGTGCCAGCAGCTTCGCCGACAGACCCTATGGCTACACCTTC
abundance: few
j_gene: TRBJ1-2
v_gene: TRBV7-9
d_gene: .

CDR3aa: CASSSDSPDQPQHF
CDR3nt: TGTGCCAGCAGCTCAGACAGTCCGGATCAGCCCCAGCATTTT
abundance: .
j_gene: TRBJ1-5
v_gene: TRBV5-5
d_gene: .

CDR3aa: CASTGGAQETQYF
CDR3nt: TGTGCCAGTACAGGGGGCGCGCAGGAGACCCAGTACTTC
abundance: .
j_gene: TRBJ2-5
v_gene: TRBV27
d_gene: TRBD1

CDR3aa: CASSVVGQSETQYF
CDR3nt: TGTGCCAGCAGCGTTGTGGGACAGTCTGAGACCCAGTACTTC
abundance: .
j_gene: TRBJ2-5
v_gene: TRBV9
d_gene: TRBD1

CDR3aa: CASSPGQANTEAFF
CDR3nt: TGTGCCAGCAGCCCGGGACAAGCGAACACTGAAGCTTTCTTT
abundance: few
j_gene: TRBJ1-1
v_gene: TRBV6-5
d_gene: .

CDR3aa: CAISESDPRGYTF
CDR3nt: TGTGCCATCAGTGAGTCGGACCCTAGGGGCTACACCTTC
abundance: .
j_gene: TRBJ1-2
v_gene: TRBV10-3
d_gene: .

CDR3aa: CASSISAGAYGYTF
CDR3nt: TGTGCCAGCAGCATCAGTGCCGGGGCCTATGGCTACACCTTC
abundance: .
j_gene: TRBJ1-2
v_gene: TRBV9
d_gene: .

CDR3aa: CASSELGDEAFF
CDR3nt: TGTGCCAGCAGTGAGCTGGGCGATGAAGCTTTCTTT
abundance: .
j_gene: TRBJ1-1
v_gene: TRBV2
d_gene: .

CDR3aa: CASNSLGRPYGYTF
CDR3nt: TGTGCCAGTAATTCCCTCGGACGTCCCTATGGCTACACCTTC
abundance: .
j_gene: TRBJ1-2
v_gene: TRBV19
d_gene: .

CDR3aa: CASSLTEPYGYTF
CDR3nt: TGTGCCAGCAGCTTGACCGAACCCTATGGCTACACCTTC
abundance: .
j_gene: TRBJ1-2
v_gene: TRBV11-2
d_gene: .

CDR3aa: CASSGTARNSPLHF
CDR3nt: TGTGCCAGCAGCGGGACAGCGAGGAATTCACCCCTCCACTTT
abundance: .
j_gene: TRBJ1-6
v_gene: TRBV11-3
d_gene: TRBD1

CDR3aa: CASSLLPGVHTGELFF
CDR3nt: TGTGCCAGCAGCTTATTACCCGGGGTCCACACCGGGGAGCTGTTTTTT
abundance: .
j_gene: TRBJ2-2
v_gene: TRBV7-3
d_gene: .

CDR3aa: CASSFVAGASLNEQFF
CDR3nt: TGTGCCAGCAGCTTCGTAGCGGGAGCCAGCTTGAATGAGCAGTTCTTC
abundance: .
j_gene: TRBJ2-1
v_gene: TRBV7-3
d_gene: TRBD2

CDR3aa: CASSLRAPNEKLFF
CDR3nt: TGCGCCAGCAGCTTGCGGGCTCCTAATGAAAAACTGTTTTTT
abundance: .
j_gene: TRBJ1-4
v_gene: TRBV5-1
d_gene: .

CDR3aa: CASRREGTNLYNEQFF
CDR3nt: TGTGCCAGCAGACGAGAAGGGACTAACCTTTACAATGAGCAGTTCTTC
abundance: .
j_gene: TRBJ2-1
v_gene: TRBV7-8
d_gene: TRBD2

CDR3aa: CSVEPTSGRSDTQYF
CDR3nt: TGCAGCGTGGAGCCGACTAGCGGGAGATCAGATACGCAGTATTTT
abundance: .
j_gene: TRBJ2-3
v_gene: TRBV29-1
d_gene: TRBD2

CDR3aa: CASSPGVAGGPGELFF
CDR3nt: TGCGCCAGCAGCCCCGGCGTAGCGGGAGGGCCCGGGGAGCTGTTTTTT
abundance: .
j_gene: TRBJ2-2
v_gene: TRBV5-1
d_gene: TRBD2

CDR3aa: CATSLGQIQETQYF
CDR3nt: TGTGCCACCAGCCTTGGACAGATCCAAGAGACCCAGTACTTC
abundance: once
j_gene: TRBJ2-5
v_gene: TRBV15
d_gene: .

CDR3aa: CASTAAGTGAFGNEKLFF
CDR3nt: TGTGCCAGCACCGCCGCCGGGACAGGGGCCTTTGGTAATGAAAAACTGTTTTTT
abundance: .
j_gene: TRBJ1-4
v_gene: TRBV28
d_gene: TRBD1

CDR3aa: CASSSASRTEQYF
CDR3nt: TGTGCCAGCAGTTCCGCTTCTAGGACCGAGCAGTACTTC
abundance: .
j_gene: TRBJ2-7
v_gene: TRBV6-5
d_gene: .

CDR3aa: CASSMGRGADTQYF
CDR3nt: TGTGCCAGTAGTATGGGCAGGGGTGCAGATACGCAGTATTTT
abundance: .
j_gene: TRBJ2-3
v_gene: TRBV19
d_gene: .

CDR3aa: CASSETGGRYEQYF
CDR3nt: TGTGCCAGTAGTGAGACAGGGGGCCGGTACGAGCAGTACTTC
abundance: .
j_gene: TRBJ2-7
v_gene: TRBV19
d_gene: TRBD1

CDR3aa: CASSLSLAGPETQYF
CDR3nt: TGTGCCAGCAGCTTATCTTTAGCGGGCCCAGAGACCCAGTACTTC
abundance: once
j_gene: TRBJ2-5
v_gene: TRBV7-2
d_gene: TRBD2

CDR3aa: CATSRGDDRDSYEQYF
CDR3nt: TGTGCCACCAGCAGGGGGGACGACAGGGATTCCTACGAGCAGTACTTC
abundance: .
j_gene: TRBJ2-7
v_gene: TRBV15
d_gene: TRBD1

CDR3aa: CASSLVSGSGNTIYF
CDR3nt: TGTGCCAGCAGCTTAGTCTCCGGTAGTGGAAACACCATATATTTT
abundance: .
j_gene: TRBJ1-3
v_gene: TRBV11-2
d_gene: .

CDR3aa: CASRFSRQPGSVAYNEQFF
CDR3nt: TGTGCAAGTCGCTTTAGTAGACAACCAGGAAGTGTGGCCTACAATGAGCAGTTCTTC
abundance: .
j_gene: TRBJ2-1
v_gene: TRBV12-2
d_gene: .

CDR3aa: CASSFYRPISYQPQHF
CDR3nt: TGTGCCAGCAGCTTTTACAGGCCGATAAGCTATCAGCCCCAGCATTTT
abundance: .
j_gene: TRBJ1-5
v_gene: TRBV11-2
d_gene: .

CDR3aa: CSVDGAPQGATDTQYF
CDR3nt: TGCAGCGTTGACGGGGCCCCACAGGGGGCCACAGATACGCAGTATTTT
abundance: .
j_gene: TRBJ2-3
v_gene: TRBV29-1
d_gene: TRBD1

CDR3aa: CASSRTSRVDEQYF
CDR3nt: TGTGCCAGCAGCCGGACTAGCCGGGTCGACGAGCAGTACTTC
abundance: .
j_gene: TRBJ2-7
v_gene: TRBV7-2
d_gene: TRBD2

CDR3aa: CASSVATPPGSPEQFF
CDR3nt: TGTGCCAGCAGCGTAGCTACCCCTCCGGGATCCCCTGAGCAGTTCTTC
abundance: .
j_gene: TRBJ2-1
v_gene: TRBV9
d_gene: .

CDR3aa: CSVEEQAHTEAFF
CDR3nt: TGCAGCGTTGAAGAACAGGCGCACACTGAAGCTTTCTTT
abundance: .
j_gene: TRBJ1-1
v_gene: TRBV29-1
d_gene: .

CDR3aa: CASSLDGRPSNEQFF
CDR3nt: TGTGCCAGCAGTTTAGACGGGAGGCCGAGCAATGAGCAGTTCTTC
abundance: .
j_gene: TRBJ2-1
v_gene: TRBV28
d_gene: TRBD2

CDR3aa: CAWTRERGTGELFF
CDR3nt: TGTGCCTGGACCCGAGAACGCGGTACCGGGGAGCTGTTTTTT
abundance: .
j_gene: TRBJ2-2
v_gene: TRBV30
d_gene: .

CDR3aa: CASSVGQGGYYGYTF
CDR3nt: TGTGCCAGCTCGGTGGGACAGGGTGGATACTATGGCTACACCTTC
abundance: .
j_gene: TRBJ1-2
v_gene: TRBV28
d_gene: TRBD1

CDR3aa: CASSPGQIYEQYF
CDR3nt: TGTGCCAGCTCTCCGGGACAGATCTACGAGCAGTACTTC
abundance: .
j_gene: TRBJ2-7
v_gene: TRBV18
d_gene: TRBD1

CDR3aa: CASSLWGTGAGLPYEQYF
CDR3nt: TGTGCCAGCAGCTTATGGGGGACAGGGGCCGGACTACCCTACGAGCAGTACTTC
abundance: .
j_gene: TRBJ2-7
v_gene: TRBV7-2
d_gene: TRBD1

CDR3aa: CASRTTRRPYEQYF
CDR3nt: TGTGCCAGCAGAACGACACGGCGGCCCTACGAGCAGTACTTC
abundance: .
j_gene: TRBJ2-7
v_gene: TRBV27
d_gene: .

CDR3aa: CASSPPGGETDTQYF
CDR3nt: TGTGCCAGCAGCCCCCCGGGAGGGGAAACAGATACGCAGTATTTT
abundance: .
j_gene: TRBJ2-3
v_gene: TRBV9
d_gene: TRBD2

CDR3aa: CASSPLTGPVNTEAFF
CDR3nt: TGTGCCAGCAGTCCACTCACCGGGCCAGTGAACACTGAAGCTTTCTTT
abundance: few
j_gene: TRBJ1-1
v_gene: TRBV6-6
d_gene: .

CDR3aa: CASSPTANTGELFF
CDR3nt: TGTGCCAGCAGCCCGACAGCGAACACCGGGGAGCTGTTTTTT
abundance: few
j_gene: TRBJ2-2
v_gene: TRBV7-3
d_gene: .

CDR3aa: CASSPVSGRSGFYEQYF
CDR3nt: TGTGCCAGCAGCCCCGTGTCCGGCCGATCTGGTTTCTACGAGCAGTACTTC
abundance: .
j_gene: TRBJ2-7
v_gene: TRBV11-2
d_gene: .

CDR3aa: CAISVAGSAEAFF
CDR3nt: TGTGCCATCAGTGTAGCAGGGTCGGCTGAAGCTTTCTTT
abundance: few
j_gene: TRBJ1-1
v_gene: TRBV10-3
d_gene: .

CDR3aa: CASSIGTPGTGELFF
CDR3nt: TGTGCCAGCAGCATCGGGACCCCGGGCACCGGGGAGCTGTTTTTT
abundance: .
j_gene: TRBJ2-2
v_gene: TRBV5-4
d_gene: .

CDR3aa: CASSERGLYNEKLFF
CDR3nt: TGTGCCAGCAGTGAAAGGGGGCTTTATAATGAAAAACTGTTTTTT
abundance: .
j_gene: TRBJ1-4
v_gene: TRBV6-1
d_gene: TRBD1

CDR3aa: CASSYRQGTWETQYF
CDR3nt: TGTGCCAGCAGTTACCGACAGGGGACTTGGGAGACCCAGTACTTC
abundance: .
j_gene: TRBJ2-5
v_gene: TRBV27
d_gene: TRBD1

CDR3aa: CASSLSQANTEAFF
CDR3nt: TGTGCCAGCAGCTTAAGCCAGGCGAACACTGAAGCTTTCTTT
abundance: .
j_gene: TRBJ1-1
v_gene: TRBV13
d_gene: .

CDR3aa: CASSRGRATNEKLFF
CDR3nt: TGCGCCAGCAGCCGCGGCAGGGCAACTAATGAAAAACTGTTTTTT
abundance: .
j_gene: TRBJ1-4
v_gene: TRBV5-1
d_gene: .

CDR3aa: CASSEAGTPYTEAFF
CDR3nt: TGTGCCAGCAGTGAAGCGGGAACCCCCTACACTGAAGCTTTCTTT
abundance: .
j_gene: TRBJ1-1
v_gene: TRBV2
d_gene: .

CDR3aa: CASSSGLAFYNEQFF
CDR3nt: TGTGCCAGCAGTTCGGGACTAGCGTTTTATAATGAGCAGTTCTTC
abundance: .
j_gene: TRBJ2-1
v_gene: TRBV27
d_gene: TRBD2

CDR3aa: CASSPQRQTDQPQHF
CDR3nt: TGTGCCAGCAGCCCACAAAGACAGACCGATCAGCCCCAGCATTTT
abundance: .
j_gene: TRBJ1-5
v_gene: TRBV7-2
d_gene: .